The source of this TCR beta chain is a study of blood T cell repertoires in COVID-19. Study-level background: Italy, Spain and the United States were the sources of the convalescent and acute COVID-19 samples. In each case, the material was cDNA or gDNA derived from T cells, B-cell-depleted T cells, or PBMCs.

V was trimmed by 11 bases and J by 0 bases, leaving 10 bases between them. The CDR3 is made up of 12 amino acids. Germline CDR1 and CDR2: LNHDA and SQIVND (reference sequence). Authors' methods: Estimated nucleated cell counts came from reference gene primer amplification. Sequenced by immunoSEQ multiplex PCR; TCRdb stores in-frame clones only, minus some. The V and J calls and clone size come from that table; D and trimming were worked out from the DNA. The sample lists under 200,000 clones; around 87% were seen once. Seattle patients were enrolled while actively infected and followed longitudinally.

The chain uses TRBV19 and TRBJ1-2; D remains unclear. This clonotype originated in an elderly woman with COVID-19, enrolled during active disease. Material for sequencing was peripheral blood. CDR3 DNA sequence: TGTGCCGTGGCCAGGACTAACTATGGCTACACCTTC. This translates into CAVARTNYGYTF.